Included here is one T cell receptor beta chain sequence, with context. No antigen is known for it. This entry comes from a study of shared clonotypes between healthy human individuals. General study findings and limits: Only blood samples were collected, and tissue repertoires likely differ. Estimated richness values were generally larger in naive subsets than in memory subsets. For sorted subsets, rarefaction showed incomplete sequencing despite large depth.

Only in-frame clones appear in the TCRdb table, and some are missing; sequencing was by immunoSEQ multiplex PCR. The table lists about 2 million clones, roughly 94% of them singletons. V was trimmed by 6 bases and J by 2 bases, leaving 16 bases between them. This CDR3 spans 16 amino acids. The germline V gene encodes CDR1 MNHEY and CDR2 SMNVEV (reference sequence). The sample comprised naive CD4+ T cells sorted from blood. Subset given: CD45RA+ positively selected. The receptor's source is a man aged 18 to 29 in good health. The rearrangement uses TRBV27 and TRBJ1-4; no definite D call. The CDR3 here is CASSPLDWRTNEKLFF. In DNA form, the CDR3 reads TGTGCCAGCAGCCCTCTGGACTGGAGGACTAATGAAAAACTGTTTTTT.